This T cell receptor (beta chain) is drawn from a study of cytomegalovirus exposure and HLA in healthy donors. This CDR3 is built from 15 residues. V lost 4 bases, J lost 0 bases, and 12 bases lay in between. CDR1 is ENHRY and CDR2 is SYGVKD in the germline V gene. Use of 60 Vbeta and 13 Jbeta primers characterized the PCR. Assay used: immunoSEQ multiplex PCR; TCRdb lists only in-frame clones, some missing. The table records thousands of clones, approximately 47% of them present only once. Broader study findings: Analysis was carried out at a later point, and it linked a missense DCLRE1C variant to TCR beta V- and J-gene trimming.

This clone showed up just once. Its specificity is unknown. The clonotype was recovered from a man between 25 and 39 years old in good health and CMV-seropositive. The J gene is TRBJ1-1, the V gene TRBV10-3, with a possible D match to TRBD1 (6 bases). What was sequenced was PBMCs. This CDR3 is CAISALDSMNTEAFF. The DNA for the CDR3 is TGTGCCATCAGTGCCCTGGACAGCATGAACACTGAAGCTTTCTTT.